A selection of T cell receptor beta chains follows, all from one sample in a study of T-cell memory formation after mild COVID-19. Each CDR3 protein gets one entry after TCRdb re-called the 5' RACE reads with MiXCR. The sample has tens of thousands of distinct CDR3 sequences, more than 10% seen once; the top ten hold about 28%. Sequencing used PBMCs or a T cell subset sorted from them (not recorded which). These receptors were obtained from an adult woman who had mild COVID-19 (a few samples of this study predate the infection). Cell type and time point are not known. The conserved cysteine and the conserved F or W are not part of the CDR3 here. Some rows mark clone size as missing; the rest say once, few, many or name a class of expanded clone.

j_call | v_call | clone_size | cdr3_aa
TRBJ2-3 | TRBV7-2 | few | ASSLKSGGGTQY
TRBJ2-1 | TRBV6-2/TRBV6-3 | few | ASTSGGNEQF
TRBJ2-4 | TRBV5-1 | few | ASSSSIGNIQY
TRBJ2-3 | TRBV9 | - | ASGALGQTYTDTQY
TRBJ2-5 | TRBV5-1 | few | ASTRLEEPGETQY
TRBJ2-7 | TRBV7-9 | - | ASIPTSGVSYEQY
TRBJ2-6 | TRBV24-1 | many | ATSDAGANVLT
TRBJ2-7 | TRBV4-2 | - | ASSLTGTSGYEQY
TRBJ2-1 | TRBV6-5 | many | ASSYYPAGEVDNEQF
TRBJ2-1 | TRBV2 | - | ASSEAGGGFYNEQF
TRBJ2-3 | TRBV13 | many | ASSLEGAGEDTQY
TRBJ2-7 | TRBV20-1 | - | SARDIDRSGPSSYEQY
TRBJ2-7 | TRBV5-1 | few | ASSFDRIINYEQY
TRBJ1-1 | TRBV4-1 | few | ASSQVEGPETEAF
TRBJ2-1 | TRBV29-1 | few | SVEDYIRTGVVNEQF
TRBJ2-7 | TRBV4-3 | - | ASSQEAFGEQY
TRBJ2-3 | TRBV4-1 | few | ASSHPGQTSEDTQY
TRBJ2-3 | TRBV2 | - | ASSERLAGVLDTDTQY
TRBJ1-2 | TRBV11-2 | - | ASSFGYGTFENT
TRBJ2-3 | TRBV12-3/TRBV12-4 | many | ASSLSTHSSDTQY
TRBJ2-3 | TRBV7-7 | - | ASSTGTTDTQY
TRBJ2-7 | TRBV9 | few | ASSEPGQGSEQY
TRBJ2-7 | TRBV20-1 | - | SATGLNSFYEQY
TRBJ1-3 | TRBV7-3 | once | ASSITGTGNTIY
TRBJ2-3 | TRBV7-9 | many | AGAGGHGTQY
TRBJ2-1 | TRBV14 | - | ASSLAGDTNEQF
TRBJ2-7 | TRBV3-1 | - | ASSQLAGGSYEQY
TRBJ2-5 | TRBV29-1 | few | SVEDAGGWQETQY
TRBJ2-7 | TRBV5-1 | few | ASLAGPSYEQY
TRBJ2-7 | TRBV7-9 | - | ASSLATDYEQY
TRBJ2-4 | TRBV5-1 | few | ASSLEVSLAKNIQY
TRBJ2-7 | TRBV11-2 | few | ASSFSGTESSYEQY
TRBJ2-3 | TRBV7-9 | - | ASSGTGLAGERSTDTQY
TRBJ1-2 | TRBV12-3/TRBV12-4 | - | ASSLQGAAGYT
TRBJ2-1 | TRBV11-2 | few | ASKGTNGYNEQF
TRBJ2-7 | TRBV7-9 | many | ASSRTSGYEQY
TRBJ1-1 | TRBV20-1 | few | SASRSGSDTEAF
TRBJ2-3 | TRBV6-5 | - | ASSYSGQDTDTQY
TRBJ1-2 | TRBV6-1 | few | ASSESSGAPNYGYT
TRBJ2-7 | TRBV12-3/TRBV12-4 | many | ASSLGNEQY
TRBJ2-7 | TRBV5-4 | many | ASSNILAGAYEQY
TRBJ2-3 | TRBV6-1 | - | ASSDVVTAYTDTQY
TRBJ2-1 | TRBV12-3/TRBV12-4 | many | ASTLSGSSYNEQF
TRBJ2-1 | TRBV4-2 | many | ASSPGLAEHNEQF
TRBJ2-1 | TRBV2 | few | ASSGLAGLSSYNEQF
TRBJ2-5 | TRBV5-6 | few | ASSLDQYQETQY
TRBJ2-3 | TRBV7-8 | few | ASSLNHRWYLSTDTQY
TRBJ2-3 | TRBV5-1 | many | ASSVDYLTDTQY
TRBJ2-5 | TRBV12-3/TRBV12-4 | few | ASSPLAVMTSGGNQETQY
TRBJ2-7 | TRBV29-1 | - | SVEVPRVSSYEQY
TRBJ2-1 | TRBV29-1 | - | SVPLGQSLSYNEQF
TRBJ1-2 | TRBV9 | once | ASSVGGRANGYT
TRBJ2-3 | TRBV7-2 | few | ASSLVGGVTGPTDTQY
TRBJ2-5 | TRBV2 | - | ASSDDGRWETQY
TRBJ1-2 | TRBV7-9 | - | ASSLGGQAI